The 30 T cell receptor beta chains given below trace back to one sample, sequenced in a study of T cell responses to AZD1222 COVID-19 vaccine. Here immunoSEQ multiplex PCR was the method, and the copy in TCRdb shows in-frame clones only, minus some. This sample has 130,000 to 150,000 clones; roughly 91% occur once, and the top ten carry 1.4% to 1.5%. The material was peripheral blood, obtained on day 0 of AZD1222 vaccination. The origin of the receptors is an adult in good health.

The V call is TRBV27, the J call TRBJ2-7; 7 bases align to TRBD1. V shed 3 bases and J 4 bases; nucleotides not matched to a gene: 6. There are 14 residues in the CDR3. Germline CDR1 MNHEY, CDR2 SMNVEV (reference sequence). CDR3 region: CASSFSSDRYEQYF. The CDR3 region has the DNA TGTGCCAGCAGTTTCTCATCGGACAGGTACGAGCAGTACTTC.

J is TRBJ1-5 and V is TRBV19, with D possibly TRBD1 on 6 matching bases. The germline V gene encodes CDR1 LNHDA and CDR2 SQIVND (reference sequence). Trimming removed 0 bases at V and 3 bases at J, with 9 bases between. The CDR3 consists of 15 residues. This chain's CDR3 is CASSIDTGSNQPQHF. CDR3 nucleotides: TGTGCCAGTAGTATAGATACAGGGTCCAATCAGCCCCAGCATTTT.

The chain is built from TRBV6-5 and TRBJ1-6; 7 bases line up with TRBD1. The CDR3 is made up of 15 amino acids. The V and J ends lost 6 bases and 11 bases, in that order; junction bases with no gene match: 13. Germline-derived CDR1 and CDR2 are MNHEY and SVGAGI. The chain's CDR3 is CASRKQGTFGAPLHF. For the CDR3, the DNA is TGTGCCAGCAGGAAACAGGGGACCTTTGGGGCACCCCTCCACTTT.

The V call is TRBV3-1 (or the pseudogene TRBV3-2), the J call TRBJ2-5; no clear D. This CDR3 has 11 amino acids. V was trimmed by 4 bases and J by 5 bases, leaving 5 bases between them. Germline-derived CDR1 and CDR2 are LGHDT and YNNKEL (reference sequence). DNA of the CDR3: TGTGCCAGCAGCCGCGAGGAGACCCAGTACTTC. This codes for CASSREETQYF.

The rearrangement joins TRBV7-9 to TRBJ1-1; D call uncertain. Germline lookup yields CDR1 SEHNR and CDR2 FQNEAQ (reference sequence). The CDR3 is made up of 14 amino acids. V was shortened by 1 base and J by 0 bases, with 6 bases between the two germline ends. The CDR3 protein is CASSLGALNTEAFF. The CDR3, as DNA: TGTGCCAGCAGCTTAGGGGCCCTGAACACTGAAGCTTTCTTT.

The V gene is TRBV5-1, the J gene TRBJ2-4; TRBD1 or TRBD2 may be the D gene (5 bases each). Germline loops: CDR1 SGHRS, CDR2 YFSETQ. V lost 4 bases and J 8 bases, leaving 10 bases between the germline ends. This CDR3 has 12 residues. The CDR3 here is CASSERGDIQYF. CDR3 DNA: TGCGCCAGCAGCGAAAGGGGAGACATTCAGTACTTC.

The table lists this clone with a count of one. The identical CDR3 is also encoded by other nucleotide sequences in the sample. The genes are TRBV19 and TRBJ1-3; TRBD1 aligns across 7 bases. CDR1 and CDR2 (germline): LNHDA, SQIVND (reference sequence). CDR3 length equals 13 residues. V lost 4 bases, J lost 3 bases, and 0 bases stayed unmatched. This chain's CDR3 is CASSTGGGNTIYF. DNA of the CDR3: TGTGCCAGTAGTACAGGGGGTGGAAACACCATATATTTT.

The chain employs TRBV2 and TRBJ1-6; D is undetermined. The CDR3 is 14 amino acids. Trimming cost V 6 bases and J 8 bases, with 14 bases left between them. The germline V gene has CDR1 SNHLY and CDR2 FYNNEI. This chain's CDR3 is CASRGWQADSPLHF. CDR3 DNA: TGTGCCAGCAGGGGATGGCAGGCGGATTCACCCCTCCACTTT.

The chain joins TRBV10-3 to TRBJ2-5; the match to TRBD1 covers 7 bases. Germline loops: CDR1 ENHRY, CDR2 SYGVKD. J gave up 3 bases and V 0 bases, and 1 base lay outside the gene matches. The CDR3 has 14 amino acids. DNA for the CDR3: TGTGCCATCAGTGAGTCTACAGGGGAAGAGACCCAGTACTTC. Its translation: CAISESTGEETQYF.

The chain links TRBV29-1 to TRBJ1-6, with 7 bases aligning to TRBD1. V dropped 5 bases and J dropped 6; count of bases not matched to a gene: 7. CDR1 and CDR2 from the germline V gene are SQVTM and ANQGSEA. The CDR3 consists of 14 residues. The chain's CDR3 is CSVTTGAVNSPLHF. The CDR3 region has the DNA TGCAGCGTTACAACAGGGGCCGTTAATTCACCCCTCCACTTT.

The V gene is TRBV5-4, the J gene TRBJ2-7; D not resolved. This CDR3 is built from 15 residues. Germline V lookup: CDR1 SGHNT, CDR2 YYREEE (reference sequence). Trimming removed 0 bases from V and 2 bases from J, with 12 bases in between. CDR3 sequence reads: CASSLEPQVTYEQYF. As DNA, the CDR3 is TGTGCCAGCAGCTTGGAACCCCAGGTCACCTACGAGCAGTACTTC.

This chain uses TRBV4-1 with TRBJ2-1; D is uncertain. Germline CDR1 and CDR2: MGHRA and YSYEKL. Between the trimmed V and J ends, which lost 2 bases and 9 bases, there was a span of 14 bases. The CDR3 has 14 residues. The CDR3 loop is CASSQPAKGIEQFF. For the CDR3, the DNA is TGCGCCAGCAGCCAACCAGCTAAGGGTATTGAGCAGTTCTTC.

The chain has TRBV28 and TRBJ1-2; tentatively, D is TRBD1 (5 bases). The CDR3 totals 14 residues. Germline loops: CDR1 MDHEN, CDR2 SYDVKM. V was cut by 8 bases and J by 4 bases, with 17 bases left in between. CDR3: CASGKLTGVYGYTF. In DNA, the CDR3 is TGTGCCAGCGGAAAGTTAACGGGGGTCTATGGCTACACCTTC.

This clone has only one observation. The chain couples TRBV5-1 to TRBJ1-5; TRBD1 matches 7 bases. Germline CDR1 and CDR2: SGHRS and YFSETQ. This CDR3 comprises 18 residues. Unmatched junction bases numbered 17, after V lost 7 bases and J lost 1 base. The CDR3 DNA follows: TGCGCCAGCGAGCCCCTGTTAGGAGTGGACAGGAGCAATCAGCCCCAGCATTTT. It codes for CASEPLLGVDRSNQPQHF.

CDR3 DNA sequence: TGCAGCGTTGAAGATCTAGAGGTTGGGGGGCTTAATGGCTACACCTTC. Its protein is CSVEDLEVGGLNGYTF. The gene calls are TRBV29-1 and TRBJ1-2; D might be TRBD1 (6 bases). The CDR3 is made up of 16 amino acids. Trimming took 0 bases from V and 6 from J, leaving 20 bases between them. Germline CDR1 and CDR2: SQVTM and ANQGSEA.

The V and J genes are TRBV9 and TRBJ1-2; 8 bases match TRBD1. The CDR3 loop spans 17 amino acids. Germline CDR1 is SGDLS and CDR2 is YYNGEE. Trimming at V came to 0 bases and at J to 5 bases, leaving 12 bases not matched to a gene. CDR3 loop: CASSVDSGGAGEYGYTF. In DNA form, the CDR3 reads TGTGCCAGCAGCGTAGACTCAGGGGGCGCGGGGGAATATGGCTACACCTTC.

The rearrangement joins TRBV24-1 to TRBJ2-2; 8 bases agree with TRBD1. The CDR3 totals 16 residues. Trimming cost V 3 bases and J 0 bases; bases outside gene matches: 2. Germline CDR1 and CDR2: KGHDR and SFDVKD. The CDR3 loop is CATSDPGQANTGELFF. In nucleotides, the CDR3 is TGTGCCACCAGTGATCCGGGACAGGCGAACACCGGGGAGCTGTTTTTT.

In this sample, this clone turned up once. CDR3 sequence (DNA): TGTGCCAGCAGTGAAATAGTAGTTGGCAGCTCCTACGAGCAGTACTTC. It codes for CASSEIVVGSSYEQYF. The chain combines TRBV6-1 with TRBJ2-7, with unresolved D. Germline values: CDR1 MNHNS, CDR2 SASEGT. The V gene lost 2 bases and the J gene lost 0 bases, with 14 bases spanning the gap. The CDR3 totals 16 residues.

The chain couples TRBV7-2 to TRBJ2-2; TRBD1 agrees at 9 bases. With 8 bases clipped from V and 5 bases from J, the junction kept 9 bases outside the gene matches. The CDR3 extends over 15 amino acids. Germline V lookup: CDR1 SGHTA, CDR2 FQGNSA. CDR3 nucleotides: TGTGCCAGCCAAAGACAGGGGGTATATACCGGGGAGCTGTTTTTT. Translation gives CASQRQGVYTGELFF.

J is TRBJ1-4 and V is TRBV5-4; 10 bases agree with TRBD1. J gave up 2 bases and V 3 bases, and 4 bases lay outside the gene matches. The CDR3 is made up of 16 amino acids. CDR1 is SGHNT, CDR2 YYREEE, per germline (reference sequence). The CDR3 nucleotides read TGTGCCAGCAGCTCCGGACAGGGGGGGACTAATGAAAAACTGTTTTTT. Protein sequence: CASSSGQGGTNEKLFF.

The J gene is TRBJ2-2, the V gene TRBV10-3; the match to TRBD1 covers 12 bases. CDR1 is ENHRY and CDR2 is SYGVKD in the germline V gene. This CDR3 contains 16 residues. The ends lost 6 bases at V and 7 bases at J; junction bases unmatched: 9. The CDR3, as DNA: TGTGCCATCAGGGGACAGGGGGCGATGATCGTCGGGGAGCTGTTTTTT. Protein product: CAIRGQGAMIVGELFF.

In its sample, this clone was seen once. The genes are TRBV6-6 and TRBJ2-1; D not certain. Germline CDR1 is MNHNY and CDR2 is SVGAGI (reference sequence). V was trimmed by 0 bases and J by 6 bases, leaving 6 bases between them. This CDR3 has 13 amino acids. DNA of the CDR3: TGTGCCAGCAGTTACTCGAAGGCCAATGAGCAGTTCTTC. This translates into CASSYSKANEQFF.

The rearrangement uses TRBV9 and TRBJ1-2, with unresolved D. The germline CDR1 and CDR2 sequences are SGDLS and YYNGEE. Trimming stripped 3 bases from V and 2 bases from J, with 20 bases between. The CDR3 has 17 residues. The CDR3 sequence is CASSATKRKAENYGYTF. The CDR3 coding sequence is TGTGCCAGCAGCGCCACGAAGCGGAAGGCTGAGAACTATGGCTACACCTTC. Filled out from reference TRBV9 and TRBJ1-2, the complete variable domain reads DSGVTQTPKHLITATGQRVTLRCSPRSGDLSVYWYQQSLDQGLQFLIQYYNGEERAKGNILERFSAQQFPDLHSELNLSSLELGDSALYFCASSATKRKAENYGYTFGSGTRLTVV.

This clone was picked up one time. The rearrangement uses TRBV18 and TRBJ1-5; maybe TRBD1 (6 bases). Looked up from germline, CDR1 is KGHSH and CDR2 is LQKENI. The CDR3 runs to 14 residues. Deletions cut 3 bases from V and 7 bases from J, with 13 bases between. The CDR3 DNA reads TGTGCCAGCTCACCGTCGAGGGGGGGCCAGCCCCAGCATTTT. Protein: CASSPSRGGQPQHF. The full variable domain, completed using reference TRBV18 and TRBJ1-5, is NAGVMQNPRHLVRRRGQEARLRCSPMKGHSHVYWYRQLPEEGLKFMVYLQKENIIDESGMPKERFSAEFPKEGPSILRIQQVVRGDSAAYFCASSPSRGGQPQHFGDGTRLSIL.

The rearrangement uses TRBV27 and TRBJ2-5; tentatively, D is TRBD1 (5 bases). The CDR3 runs 15 residues. The germline V and J ends were trimmed by 6 bases and 3 bases, with 17 bases remaining between them. Per the germline V gene, CDR1 is MNHEY and CDR2 is SMNVEV (reference sequence). CDR3 DNA: TGTGCCAGCAGGGAACGTCAGGGTCGGGAAGAGACCCAGTACTTC. Translated: CASRERQGREETQYF.

The chain has TRBV7-2 and TRBJ2-5; D gene ambiguous. Germline V gene data show CDR1 as SGHTA and CDR2 as FQGNSA. V lost 1 base and J 3 bases, leaving 6 bases between the germline ends. This CDR3 contains 13 residues. The CDR3 reads CASSLELEETQYF. The CDR3 DNA reads TGTGCCAGCAGCTTAGAGTTAGAAGAGACCCAGTACTTC.

Concerning this clone itself: No conserved phenylalanine or tryptophan ends this CDR3, so it is likely a read error. The limits of the CDR3 on the DNA are not certain, so only TCRdb's listed CDR3 is given. This chain joins TRBV6-5 and TRBJ1-4; the tabulated D call, TRBD1, remains unverified against the DNA. The CDR3 is made up of 12 amino acids, end residues included. Germline loops: CDR1 MNHEY, CDR2 SVGAGI. CDR3 loop: CASSPLDRPIEI.

This chain uses TRBV7-9 with TRBJ1-2; tentatively, D is TRBD1 (5 bases). This CDR3 contains 13 residues. Germline V CDR1 and CDR2: SEHNR, FQNEAQ (reference sequence). Trimming removed 5 bases at V and 10 bases at J, with 17 bases between. The CDR3 protein is CASSPDLGPTYTF. The CDR3 DNA reads as TGTGCCAGCAGCCCTGATTTGGGGCCGACCTACACCTTC.

J is TRBJ1-2 and V is TRBV28, with D unclear. CDR1 is MDHEN and CDR2 is SYDVKM in the germline V gene. This CDR3 has 17 residues. V shed 6 bases and J shed 8 bases, with 28 bases lying between them. The CDR3 DNA is TGTGCCAGCAGCCACTTGCTACGGCGCCCAAAACTGGGGGGCTACACCTTC. Its protein product is CASSHLLRRPKLGGYTF.

This clone was seen a single time. V is TRBV6-6 and J is TRBJ2-7; no reliable D call. Per germline, CDR1 MNHNY and CDR2 SVGAGI (reference sequence). V gave up 2 bases and J gave up 1 base, with 9 bases separating them. The CDR3 spans 14 residues. The DNA for the CDR3 is TGTGCCAGCAGTTACAATCCCGGGTCCTACGAGCAGTACTTC. Amino acids: CASSYNPGSYEQYF.